The present TCR beta chain was sequenced within a study of metastatic and nonmetastatic thyroid tumors. Whole-study context: Repertoire comparisons spanned blood and tumor or nodule tissue from malignant and benign thyroid patients.

The CDR3 spans 15 residues. Per germline, CDR1 SQVTM and CDR2 ANQGSEA. V shed 1 base and J shed 0 bases, with 12 bases lying between them. Every patient underwent thyroid surgery untreated. TCRdb used MiXCR to call clones anew from the PCR reads. The data contain tens of thousands of clones, approximately 18% of them seen just once; the ten biggest clones take up 5.5% to 7%. This clone was seen many times. The sample was blood. This chain joins TRBV29-1 and TRBJ2-5; D remains ambiguous. This receptor was taken from a male donor with papillary thyroid cancer or a benign thyroid nodule (not recorded which). Some clones in this sample may be carry-over from other donors' samples. CDR3 sequence: CSVEVGSAYQETQYF. The CDR3 region has the DNA TGCAGCGTTGAAGTGGGGTCCGCGTACCAAGAGACCCAGTACTTC. Complete variable domain (other parts from reference TRBV29-1 and TRBJ2-5): SAVISQKPSRDICQRGTSLTIQCQVDSQVTMMFWYRQQPGQSLTLIATANQGSEATYESGFVIDKFPISRPNLTFSTLTVSNMSPEDSSIYLCSVEVGSAYQETQYFGPGTRLLVL.